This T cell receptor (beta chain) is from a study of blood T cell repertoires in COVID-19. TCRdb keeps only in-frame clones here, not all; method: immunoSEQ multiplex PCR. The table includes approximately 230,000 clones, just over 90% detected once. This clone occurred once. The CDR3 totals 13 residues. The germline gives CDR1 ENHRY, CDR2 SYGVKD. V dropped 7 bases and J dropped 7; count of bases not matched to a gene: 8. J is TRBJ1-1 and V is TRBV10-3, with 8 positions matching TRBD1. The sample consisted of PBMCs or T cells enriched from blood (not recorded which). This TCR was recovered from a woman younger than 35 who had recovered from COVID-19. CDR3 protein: CAITSAGGLEAFF. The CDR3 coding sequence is TGTGCCATCACCTCGGCAGGGGGCCTTGAAGCTTTCTTT.